Below, 21 T cell receptor beta chains from the same sample are listed, as sequenced in a study of vaccination effects on CD4 cells after COVID-19. Clones were read by immunoSEQ multiplex PCR, and TCRdb kept only the in-frame ones, dropping some. This sample has some 68,000 clones, with roughly 80% found just once. Their antigen targets remain unknown. Within the ViraFEST assay, antigen-specific CD4+ T cells underwent expansion with viral peptide pools prior to sequencing. When 10 to 11 days of culture had elapsed, CD4+ T cells were isolated. Each vaccine recipient was nucleocapsid antibody negative and had no prior SARS-CoV-2 infection. The sequenced sample was CD4+ T cells from PBMCs cultured with SARS-CoV-2 spike peptides, obtained before COVID-19 vaccination. These receptors all come from a human donor who received a COVID-19 vaccine.

The gene calls are TRBV15 and TRBJ2-5; D may be TRBD2 (6 bases). Germline assignment: CDR1 LNHNV and CDR2 YYDKDF (reference sequence). Trimming stripped 0 bases from V and 3 bases from J, with 11 bases between. CDR3 length: 15 residues. CDR3 sequence (DNA): TGTGCCACCAGCAGAGATGTTAGCGGTGAAGAGACCCAGTACTTC. Its protein is CATSRDVSGEETQYF.

The chain joins TRBV5-1 to TRBJ1-3; the match to TRBD1 covers 10 bases. The CDR3 is 16 amino acids. V gave up 3 bases and J gave up 2 bases; unmatched junction bases: 5. Germline V lookup: CDR1 SGHRS, CDR2 YFSETQ. Here the CDR3 reads CASSWGGQGAGNTIYF. CDR3 DNA sequence: TGCGCCAGCAGCTGGGGTGGACAGGGGGCTGGAAACACCATATATTTT.

The V call is TRBV30, the J call TRBJ1-4, with D maybe TRBD1 (6 bases). V dropped 1 base and J dropped 7 bases, with 16 bases sitting between them. The CDR3 runs 15 residues. The germline CDR1 and CDR2 sequences are GTSNPN and SVGIG (reference sequence). CDR3 sequence (DNA): TGTGCCTGGAGTGGGGGGGCCCTCGGCAGTGAAAAACTGTTTTTT. As protein: CAWSGGALGSEKLFF.

In its sample, this clone was seen once. V is TRBV7-2 and J is TRBJ1-2; TRBD1 might be the D (6 bases). The CDR3 length is 14 residues. Trimming removed 3 bases from V and 7 bases from J, with 15 bases in between. Germline CDR1 reads SGHTA; CDR2 reads FQGNSA. The DNA for the CDR3 is TGTGCCAGCAGCTTTAAAGGGGGGACCGGTGGCTACACCTTC. Amino acid sequence: CASSFKGGTGGYTF.

The chain employs TRBV28 and TRBJ1-4; no reliable D call. Trimming took 2 bases from V and 3 from J, leaving 13 bases between them. Germline CDR1 MDHEN, CDR2 SYDVKM. The CDR3 totals 16 residues. The DNA for the CDR3 is TGTGCCAGCAGTTTAGCAGGAGGGAGGGCTAATGAAAAACTGTTTTTT. Protein: CASSLAGGRANEKLFF.

This chain links TRBV28 with TRBJ2-7; D is unresolved. The CDR3 length is 15 residues. CDR1 and CDR2 from the germline V gene are MDHEN and SYDVKM. Trimming pared 5 bases from V and 4 bases from J, leaving 18 bases between. The CDR3 DNA sequence: TGTGCCAGCAGTATCGGAGCGTCGAGAGAGTACGAGCAGTACGTC. Translating gives CASSIGASREYEQYV.

The chain couples TRBV2 to TRBJ2-2, with D possibly being TRBD2 (7 bases). This CDR3 has 15 amino acids. Trimming took 7 bases from V and 0 from J, leaving 12 bases between them. CDR1 SNHLY and CDR2 FYNNEI come from the germline V gene. CDR3 coding DNA: TGTGCCAGCAATAAGGGGGGGTCGAACACCGGGGAGCTGTTTTTT. Encoded protein: CASNKGGSNTGELFF.

This rearrangement joins TRBV5-8 to TRBJ2-7, with D perhaps TRBD1 (5 bases). V lost 4 bases, J lost 3 bases, and 14 bases lay in between. Germline V CDR1 and CDR2: SGHTS, YDEGEE. This CDR3 has 14 amino acids. DNA for the CDR3: TGTGCCAGCAGCACCAGGGTTACAGGCTACGAGCAGTACGTC. Translation: CASSTRVTGYEQYV.

In this sample, this clone turned up a few times. The gene calls are TRBV27 and TRBJ2-3, with 9 bases identical to TRBD1. This CDR3 region has 15 residues. Germline values: CDR1 MNHEY, CDR2 SMNVEV (reference sequence). V trimming: 3 bases; J trimming: 5 bases; junction bases outside the gene matches: 6. The CDR3 reads CASSFLGTGKDTQYF. The CDR3 coding sequence is TGTGCCAGCAGTTTCTTAGGGACAGGGAAAGATACGCAGTATTTT.

This clone was recorded a few times. The gene calls are TRBV7-9 and TRBJ2-3; D perhaps matches TRBD2 (5 bases). V lost 4 bases and J lost 4, with 9 bases in between. Germline values: CDR1 SEHNR, CDR2 FQNEAQ (reference sequence). CDR3 length equals 13 residues. In DNA form, the CDR3 reads TGTGCCAGCAGCTACCTAGCCTCAGATACGCAGTATTTT. Residues: CASSYLASDTQYF.

The V gene is TRBV12-5, the J gene TRBJ2-3, with 15 bases identical to TRBD2. Germline values: CDR1 LGHNT, CDR2 FRNRAP. Trimming took 6 bases from V and 4 from J; bases not matched to a gene: 17. The CDR3 runs 20 residues. CDR3 in amino acids: CASGPTGLAGGPGGADTQYF. The CDR3 bases are TGTGCTAGTGGCCCTACCGGACTAGCGGGGGGGCCTGGAGGGGCAGATACGCAGTATTTT.

The gene calls are TRBV6-2 or TRBV6-3 and TRBJ2-7; 12 bases align to TRBD2. Trimming took 4 bases from V and 2 from J; bases not matched to a gene: 6. CDR1 is MNHEY and CDR2 is SVGEGT in the germline V gene. The CDR3 contains 16 residues. The CDR3 loop is CASSFRTSGATYEQYV. CDR3 coding DNA: TGTGCCAGCAGTTTTCGGACTAGCGGGGCAACCTACGAGCAGTACGTC.

The chain carries TRBV6-5 and TRBJ1-2; TRBD1 matches 7 bases. The CDR3 has 15 residues. CDR1 and CDR2 from the germline V gene are MNHEY and SVGAGI. Trimming removed 10 bases from V and 4 bases from J; junction bases left unmatched: 15. CDR3 bases: TGTGCCACCGAAAGCGAACCGACAGGGCGCTATGGCTACACCTTC. Protein sequence: CATESEPTGRYGYTF.

In regard to this clone: In this CDR3 the conserved last residue, phenylalanine or tryptophan, is missing, so a read error is likely. The DNA is omitted, as the CDR3 cannot be located on it reliably, and the CDR3 follows TCRdb's listing. The rearrangement links TRBV15 to TRBJ2-7; the table's D gene call, TRBD1, was not cross checked with the DNA. Germline V gene data show CDR1 as LNHNV and CDR2 as YYDKDF (reference sequence). The CDR3 adds up to 9 amino acids, both ends counted. CDR3 sequence reads: CATSRGTAD.

This clone was found many times. Germline is not matched at one junction end, which may reflect a read error. V gene TRBV2 combines with J gene TRBJ1-6; 10 nucleotides align to TRBD1. The CDR3 is 16 residues long. Germline CDR1 reads SNHLY; CDR2 reads FYNNEI. The CDR3 DNA sequence: TGTGCCAGCAACCCGACAGGGGGCCAATATAGTTCACCCCTCCACTTT. Translation: CASNPTGGQYSSPLHF. The full variable domain, its missing parts supplied by reference TRBV2 and TRBJ1-6, is EPEVTQTPSHQVTQMGQEVILRCVPISNHLYFYWYRQILGQKVEFLVSFYNNEISEKSEIFDDQFSVERPDGSNFTLKIRSTKLEDSAMYFCASNPTGGQYSSPLHFGNGTRLTVT.

The CDR3 loop reads CASITPDRRDTGELFF. For the CDR3, the DNA is TGTGCCAGCATCACCCCGGACAGGCGGGACACCGGGGAGCTGTTTTTT. The chain is built from TRBV21-1 and TRBJ2-2; no DNA check was done on the table's D call, TRBD1. TRBV21-1 is flagged as a pseudogene. The CDR3 totals 16 residues.

The chain joins TRBV11-2 to TRBJ1-4, with 7 nucleotides matching TRBD1. The CDR3 has 18 residues. The germline CDR1 and CDR2 sequences are SGHAT and FQNNGV. Germline trimming cut 6 bases from V and 1 base from J; bases unmatched to any gene: 14. The CDR3 here is CASRPRHKTGITNEKLFF. CDR3 DNA sequence: TGTGCCAGCAGGCCCCGGCATAAGACAGGGATAACTAATGAAAAACTGTTTTTT.

The V call is TRBV2, the J call TRBJ2-2; either TRBD1 or TRBD2 may fit D (5 bases each). Trimming took 7 bases from V and 3 from J, leaving 15 bases between them. The CDR3 is 15 residues long. Germline lookup yields CDR1 SNHLY and CDR2 FYNNEI. This chain's CDR3 is CASKNTGHDTGELFF. The CDR3 region has the DNA TGTGCCAGCAAAAATACGGGGCACGACACCGGGGAGCTGTTTTTT.

On this clone: Additional DNA sequences in this sample encode the identical CDR3. The chain recombines TRBV5-1 with TRBJ2-3; D is uncertain. V was cut by 1 base and J by 0 bases, with 0 bases left in between. CDR1 is SGHRS, CDR2 YFSETQ, per germline. The CDR3 covers 12 residues. The CDR3 DNA sequence: TGCGCCAGCAGCTTGAGCACAGATACGCAGTATTTT. Its protein is CASSLSTDTQYF.

This clone was seen only a few times. The V call is TRBV7-2, the J call TRBJ1-6; D perhaps matches TRBD1 (6 bases). The germline gives CDR1 SGHTA, CDR2 FQGNSA. V lost 7 bases and J 0 bases, leaving 16 bases between the germline ends. The CDR3 extends over 17 amino acids. The CDR3 loop is CASNFPTGSSYNSPLHF. In DNA, the CDR3 is TGTGCCAGCAACTTCCCGACAGGTAGCTCCTATAATTCACCCCTCCACTTT.

This chain connects TRBV5-1 to TRBJ1-5; 9 positions agree with TRBD1. CDR1 SGHRS and CDR2 YFSETQ come from the germline V gene. V shed 3 bases, J shed 6 bases, and the junction held 4 bases outside the gene matches. This CDR3 is built from 14 residues. The CDR3 coding sequence is TGCGCCAGCAGCTCAACAGGGGGCGGTCAGCCCCAGCATTTT. As protein: CASSSTGGGQPQHF.